The 2 T cell receptor beta chains given below trace back to one sample, sequenced in a study of post-analysis software for immune sequencing data. General observations from the study: There were a few TRBV segments more frequent in patients than controls, and TRBV5-6, TRBV5-1 and TRBV20-1 were among them.

Libraries were made from TCR beta cDNA, and they carried unique molecular identifiers. TCRdb independently ran MiXCR on the PCR reads; one entry per CDR3 protein. The sample records around 700,000 distinct CDR3 sequences, 55% to 70% being singletons. Their antigen targets remain unknown. Sample: blood. These receptors were collected from a girl aged 2 to 10 with multiple sclerosis.

The chain is built from TRBV11-1 and TRBJ2-4; possibly TRBD1 or TRBD2 for D (5 bases each). With the DNA end fitting TRBJ2-5 better, the J assignment may be wrong. Germline assignment: CDR1 SGHAT and CDR2 FQDESV (reference sequence). This CDR3 region has 14 residues. DNA of the CDR3: TGTGCCAGCAGCTTGGGACGCATGGGAGAGACCCAGTACTTC. This translates into CASSLGRMGETQYF.

The rearrangement joins TRBV2 to TRBJ2-1; no definite D call. Germline loops: CDR1 SNHLY, CDR2 FYNNEI. Trimming shortened V by 7 bases and J by 1 base, and 11 bases separated the two germline ends. The CDR3 length is 14 residues. The CDR3 DNA reads as TGTGCCAGCAAGGGATCGGGTTCCTACAATGAGCAGTTCTTC. This translates into CASKGSGSYNEQFF.